A selection of T cell receptor beta chains follows, all from one sample in a study of beta chain features in type 1 diabetes. TCRdb's table, derived via immunoSEQ multiplex PCR, lists solely in-frame clones and lacks some. Among almost 350,000 clones listed, roughly 9% were seen once. The material sequenced was central memory CD4+ T cells from blood. Receptor source: a man aged 25-45 years with type 1 diabetes. The conserved cysteine and the conserved F or W are not part of the CDR3 here.

v_call	j_call	cdr3_aa
TRBV11-2	TRBJ2-3	ASSLDGGTQY
TRBV7-2	TRBJ2-7	ASSRQGYEQY
TRBV6-5	TRBJ2-3	ASRGPDTQY
TRBV15	TRBJ2-7	ATSRATVSGGLYEQY
TRBV5-1	TRBJ2-1	ASSLQGDEQF
TRBV27	TRBJ2-1	ASSFGGTHNEQF
TRBV7-2	TRBJ1-5	ASSLAQGAKKD
TRBV7-2	TRBJ2-7	ASSLGGSAYEQY
TRBV6-4	TRBJ2-7	ASSDFTGSRAYEQY
TRBV6-5	TRBJ2-3	ASSRGQGAGDTQY
TRBV7-2	TRBJ2-5	ASSLVSSGELGETQY
TRBV29-1	TRBJ1-6	SARSGGAYSPLH
TRBV25-1	TRBJ1-3	ASSDLGAGVNTIY
TRBV19	TRBJ1-2	ATGDGTYYGYT
TRBV5-1	TRBJ1-6	ASSLDSGYSYNSPLH
TRBV10-1	TRBJ2-3	ASSPRGPRDTQY
TRBV7-9	TRBJ2-6	ASSLTSSGANVLT
TRBV7-6	TRBJ2-7	ASSPFPNRADEQY
TRBV25-1	TRBJ2-3	ASSESRGVGTDTQY
TRBV5-6	TRBJ1-2	ASSSTGQGTYGYT
TRBV4-1	TRBJ2-3	ASSQETGTDTQY
TRBV19	TRBJ1-6	ASSFGTGRNSPLH
TRBV27	TRBJ1-5	ASSSGQGNQPQH
TRBV5-6	TRBJ2-7	ASSLGGPVMREQY
TRBV30	TRBJ1-3	AWSVRERALRGTIY
TRBV6-4	TRBJ2-3	ASSDSSRGDTDTQY
TRBV12-5	TRBJ2-3	ASGLVRTGWGTDTQY
TRBV7-9	TRBJ1-5	ASRSRIPTYSISNQPQH
TRBV19	TRBJ2-5	ASAGTQAGQETQY
TRBV28	TRBJ2-7	ASSLQAGTSTH
TRBV19	TRBJ1-1	ASSSAVNTEAF
TRBV6-5	TRBJ1-3	ATKTRGNTIY
TRBV6-5	TRBJ2-7	ASSYSNRDPYEQY
TRBV5-1	TRBJ2-1	ASSPARGEYNEQF
TRBV27	TRBJ2-7	ASSSRRDRSPEQY
TRBV5-6	TRBJ1-1	ASSMTGTGDEAF
TRBV11-2	TRBJ2-3	ASSSGTSTDTQY
TRBV9	TRBJ2-7	ASSVSVSYEQY
TRBV4-1	TRBJ1-2	ASSPGDYGYT
TRBV14	TRBJ1-1	ASTQGMNTEAF
TRBV29-1	TRBJ2-3	SVEGGISDTQY
TRBV18	TRBJ2-6	ASSSNPANVLT
TRBV30	TRBJ1-1	AWGQGTYTEAF
TRBV6-6	TRBJ2-7	ASRPGQTTYEQY
TRBV5-8	TRBJ2-7	ASSLGQDRPFYEQY
TRBV28	TRBJ2-5	ASRSSGAETQY
TRBV2	TRBJ2-5	ATDQRGVQETQY
TRBV14	TRBJ2-4	ASSYTGDAKNIQY
TRBV21-1	TRBJ2-3	ASSKLAGKLDTQY
TRBV9	TRBJ1-4	ASSVTGGSGEKLF
TRBV28	TRBJ1-4	ASSHRGQGKEKLF
TRBV5-1	TRBJ2-3	ASSLEGGQGPTTDTQY
TRBV30	TRBJ1-2	AWGGPYGYT
TRBV7-2	TRBJ2-1	ASSLAPADQQF
TRBV11-2	TRBJ2-5	ASSLLTGPQETQY